These T cell receptor beta chains were read from a single sample in a study of T cell responses to AZD1222 COVID-19 vaccine. Sequencing used immunoSEQ multiplex PCR; TCRdb keeps in-frame clones, though not all of them. The sample records over 60,000 clones, 60% to 85% being singletons. The sequenced sample was peripheral blood, obtained on day 0 of MenACWY control vaccination. Every receptor here comes from an adult in good health. The CDR3 runs from the conserved cysteine through the conserved F or W. Fields, in order: V gene, J gene, clone size, D gene, CDR3 DNA, CDR3 protein. D genes are given only for firm matches. For some rows the clone size is stated as once, few or many, or as a class when expanded; others skip it.

>TRBV4-2|TRBJ2-1|NA|NA
TGTGCCAGCAGCCAAGTCGGAAGCGGGCCGTCCTACAATGAGCAGTTCTTC
CASSQVGSGPSYNEQFF
>TRBV20-1|TRBJ2-5|NA|NA
TGCAGTGCTAGTGACTTATACAAAGAGACCCAGTACTTC
CSASDLYKETQYF
>TRBV4-2|TRBJ1-4|NA|NA
TGTGCCAGCAGCCAAAACCCAATTCGGGGTTCCGGCAATGAAAAACTGTTTTTT
CASSQNPIRGSGNEKLFF
>TRBV3-1/TRBV3-2|TRBJ2-5|NA|NA
TGTGCCAGCAGCCAAGTGATGGGGTGGCAAGAGACCCAGTACTTC
CASSQVMGWQETQYF
>TRBV6-6|TRBJ2-5|NA|NA
TGTGCCAGCAGTACCCGGTCCCAAGAGACCCAGTACTTC
CASSTRSQETQYF
>TRBV7-8|TRBJ1-6|NA|NA
TGTGCCAGCAGCGGTTCCGGGACCGTTGGGAGAAATTCACCCCTCCACTTT
CASSGSGTVGRNSPLHF
>TRBV5-5|TRBJ2-3|NA|NA
TGTGCCAGCAGCTTGCGGCCATGGGGCACAGATACGCAGTATTTT
CASSLRPWGTDTQYF
>TRBV6-2/TRBV6-3|TRBJ1-5|NA|NA
TGTGCCAGCAGTTACCTCCGGGGCAGTGGAGGCAATCAGCCCCAGCATTTT
CASSYLRGSGGNQPQHF
>TRBV7-2|TRBJ2-7|few|TRBD1
TGTGCCAGCAGCTTAAGGGACAGGGGTCCCCGGGACTCCTACGAGCAGTACTTC
CASSLRDRGPRDSYEQYF
>TRBV11-2|TRBJ2-1|NA|TRBD2
TGTGCCAGCAGCTTAGGGTCTAGCGGGGGTTTGAATGAGCAGTTCTTC
CASSLGSSGGLNEQFF
>TRBV3-1/TRBV3-2|TRBJ1-2|NA|NA
TGTGCCAGCAGCCAAAGCGGCTATGGCTACACCTTC
CASSQSGYGYTF
>TRBV5-1|TRBJ2-2|NA|TRBD2
TGCGCCAGCAGCTTGAATCGTCCTAGCGGGTTCACCGGGGAGCTGTTTTTT
CASSLNRPSGFTGELFF
>TRBV2|TRBJ2-5|NA|NA
TGTGCCAGCAGTGAAAGGGACCGTTCGGAGACCCAGTACTTC
CASSERDRSETQYF
>TRBV5-6|TRBJ2-3|once|NA
TGTGCCAGCAGCTTGGGTCGGGGTTTAGGCACAGATACGCAGTATTTT
CASSLGRGLGTDTQYF